This paragraph reports one TCR beta chain. The entry originates in a study of T cell repertoires in cytomegalovirus infection. This CDR3 is built from 15 residues. Germline V gene lookup returns CDR1 ENHRY and CDR2 SYGVKD. V lost 7 bases and J lost 4; bases outside the gene matches: 8. Using its own MiXCR run on the reads, TCRdb lists one record per CDR3 protein. This sample yields about 530,000 distinct CDR3 sequences, of which about 26% are seen a single time; approximately 13% belongs to the top ten. Sequencing was carried out using PBMCs. The chain joins TRBV10-3 to TRBJ2-1; TRBD2 matches at 9 bases. The sequence was collected from a human donor in good health (CMV status not recorded). Some clones in this sample may be carry-over from other donors' samples. The CDR3 DNA sequence: TGTGCCATCACCAACGGACTAGCGCCGTACAATGAGCAGTTCTTC. Its protein is CAITNGLAPYNEQFF.